This note documents a single T cell receptor beta chain sequence. How the authors handled the data: Reference gene primer amplification yielded estimated nucleated cell counts. Clones were sequenced by immunoSEQ multiplex PCR, and TCRdb holds only the in-frame ones, with some missing. V, J and clone size are those of that table, while D and trimming were read from the DNA. The sample holds fewer than 350,000 clones; roughly 90% are singletons and the top ten take 9.5% to 10%. Followed over time, Seattle patients had been enrolled while infection was active. The sample belongs to a study of blood T cell repertoires in COVID-19. About the study: The United States, Italy and Spain supplied acute and convalescent COVID-19 samples. T cells, B-cell-depleted T cells, or PBMCs provided the cDNA or gDNA that served as material.

Germline V gene data show CDR1 as KGHSH and CDR2 as LQKENI. Deletions cut 0 bases from V and 2 bases from J, with 11 bases between. The length of the CDR3 is 15 residues. The receptor's source is a man younger than 40 with COVID-19, enrolled during active disease. The chain uses TRBV18 and TRBJ2-7; tentatively, D is TRBD2 (5 bases). The sequencing sample was made of peripheral blood. The CDR3 DNA follows: TGTGCCAGCTCACCACCTTTGAGCGGTCCCTACGAGCAGTACTTC. This sequence encodes CASSPPLSGPYEQYF.